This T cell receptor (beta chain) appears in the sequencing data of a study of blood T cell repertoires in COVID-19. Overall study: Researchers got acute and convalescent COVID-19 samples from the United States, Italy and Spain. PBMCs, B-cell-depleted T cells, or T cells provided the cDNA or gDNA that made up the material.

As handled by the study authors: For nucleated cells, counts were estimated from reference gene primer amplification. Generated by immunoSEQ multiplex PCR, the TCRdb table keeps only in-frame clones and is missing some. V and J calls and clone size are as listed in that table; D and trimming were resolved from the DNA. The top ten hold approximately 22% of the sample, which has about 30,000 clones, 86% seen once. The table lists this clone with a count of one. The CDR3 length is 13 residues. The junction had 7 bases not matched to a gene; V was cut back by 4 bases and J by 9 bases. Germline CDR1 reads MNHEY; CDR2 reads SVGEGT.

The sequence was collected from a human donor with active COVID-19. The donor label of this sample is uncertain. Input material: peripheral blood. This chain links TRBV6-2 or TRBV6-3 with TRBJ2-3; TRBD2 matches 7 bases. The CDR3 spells CASSLILARTQYF. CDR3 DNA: TGTGCCAGCAGTTTGATACTAGCGCGCACGCAGTATTTT.